A single T cell receptor (beta chain) is shown here with its context. The CDR3 extends over 15 amino acids. V lost 2 bases to trimming and J lost 4 bases; unmatched junction nucleotides: 6. Germline CDR1 is SGDLS and CDR2 is YYNGEE. The sample belongs to a study of control samples from healthy donors and cancer patients. Assay used: immunoSEQ multiplex PCR; TCRdb lists only in-frame clones, some missing. The sample lists over 100,000 clones, more than 70% occurring once. This clonotype was obtained from a middle-aged man in good health. Sequenced material: blood. V is TRBV9 and J is TRBJ2-3, with 8 bases matching TRBD2. CDR3 nucleotide sequence: TGTGCCAGCAGCGTTTGGCCCGGGGGGGCAGATACGCAGTATTTT. It is translated as CASSVWPGGADTQYF.